What follows is one TCR beta chain and its context. Its antigen is as yet unknown. This record belongs to a study of CD8+CD57+ T cells in acquired aplastic anemia. Study details: Average DNA yield from sorted CD4+ and CD8+ cells was around 3 ug. General observations from the study: Some 29 shared CD8+ CDR3s appeared highly expressed within patients' immunodominant clones.

The patients chosen for sequencing had shown expansion of CD8+CD57+ cells (detected by flow cytometry). This CDR3 spans 11 amino acids. The germline V and J ends were trimmed by 8 bases and 0 bases, with 6 bases remaining between them. Germline CDR1 reads SQVTM; CDR2 reads ANQGSEA. TCR beta VDJ combinations and CDR3 sequences were profiled from genomic DNA. TCRdb passed the reads through MiXCR, listing each CDR3 protein once. The sample contains under 500,000 distinct CDR3 sequences, roughly a third of which appear only once. The sequencing input was sorted CD4+, CD8+, or CD8+CD57+ T cells (not recorded which) from PBMCs. V gene TRBV29-1 combines with J gene TRBJ2-3; possible D gene TRBD1, 5 bases. The source of this sequence is a human donor with aplastic anemia. CDR3 protein: CSQGSTDTQYF. CDR3 bases: TGCAGCCAGGGAAGCACAGATACGCAGTATTTT.